This entry lists 16 T cell receptor beta chains sequenced from one sample in a study of OX40 agonist ivuxolimab in advanced cancers. Here immunoSEQ multiplex PCR was the method, and the copy in TCRdb shows in-frame clones only, minus some. The table has 82,000 or so clones, 80% to 95% seen once. Sequenced material: CD4+ or CD8+ T cells sorted from blood, taken in a trial of the OX40 agonist ivuxolimab. Receptors originate from an adult with an advanced solid tumor such as melanoma, head and neck, liver or kidney cancer.

The V gene is TRBV28, the J gene TRBJ2-7; 7 bases agree with TRBD1. The CDR3 extends over 13 amino acids. V shed 5 bases, J shed 3 bases, and the junction held 4 bases outside the gene matches. Per the germline V gene, CDR1 is MDHEN and CDR2 is SYDVKM. The CDR3 loop reads CASSSGQDYEQYF. The CDR3 DNA is TGTGCCAGCAGTAGCGGACAGGACTACGAGCAGTACTTC.

CDR3 bases: TGTGCCAGTAGTCCCGGGGGGGGTCCCTACGAGCAGTACTTC. This translates into CASSPGGGPYEQYF. The V gene is TRBV19, the J gene TRBJ2-7; 8 nucleotides align to TRBD2. Germline values: CDR1 LNHDA, CDR2 SQIVND (reference sequence). There are 14 residues in the CDR3. Trimming cost V 5 bases and J 2 bases; bases outside gene matches: 5. The full variable domain, rest sourced from reference TRBV19 and TRBJ2-7, is DGGITQSPKYLFRKEGQNVTLSCEQNLNHDAMYWYRQDPGQGLRLIYYSQIVNDFQKGDIAEGYSVSREKKESFPLTVTSAQKNPTAFYLCASSPGGGPYEQYFGPGTRLTVT.

The V gene is TRBV5-1, the J gene TRBJ2-3; maybe TRBD1 (6 bases). This CDR3 is 15 amino acids long. Trimming pared 4 bases from V and 3 bases from J, leaving 15 bases between. CDR1 and CDR2 from the germline V gene are SGHRS and YFSETQ. CDR3 residues: CASSIGQWRTDTQYF. The CDR3 nucleotides read TGCGCCAGCAGCATAGGACAGTGGAGGACAGATACGCAGTATTTT.

This rearrangement joins TRBV30 to TRBJ2-7, with D unclear. The CDR3 has 13 amino acids. V was shortened by 3 bases and J by 6 bases, with 15 bases between the two germline ends. Germline CDR1 GTSNPN, CDR2 SVGIG (reference sequence). CDR3 bases: TGTGCCTGGAGCCCGATACCCCCGGGCGAGCAGTACTTC. Encoded protein: CAWSPIPPGEQYF.

The chain joins TRBV5-5 to TRBJ1-3; D is undetermined. Germline V CDR1 and CDR2: SGHKS, YYEKEE (reference sequence). The CDR3 is 16 residues long. Trimming took off 0 bases at V and 0 bases at J, with 10 bases between the two ends. The CDR3 sequence: CASSLDSSLSGNTIYF. In DNA form, the CDR3 reads TGTGCCAGCAGCTTGGACAGTTCCCTCTCTGGAAACACCATATATTTT.

This clone has a single count. V gene TRBV5-6 combines with J gene TRBJ2-5; TRBD2 matches at 7 bases. Per germline, CDR1 SGHDT and CDR2 YYEEEE. Trimming at V came to 2 bases and at J to 4 bases, leaving 11 bases not matched to a gene. This CDR3 has 16 amino acids. The CDR3 loop reads CASSFIAGATGETQYF. Here the CDR3 DNA reads TGTGCCAGCAGCTTTATTGCGGGAGCCACGGGAGAGACCCAGTACTTC.

The chain is built from TRBV6-5 and TRBJ2-1; 7 bases fit TRBD2. Germline V gene sequence: CDR1 MNHEY, CDR2 SVGAGI. The J segment lost 8 bases and the V segment lost 5 bases, leaving 12 bases of the junction unmatched. The CDR3 contains 15 residues. Here the CDR3 reads CASSPMAGAGYEQFF. The CDR3 nucleotides are TGTGCCAGCAGTCCTATGGCGGGAGCGGGGTATGAGCAGTTCTTC.

V and J are TRBV5-5 and TRBJ2-4, with TRBD1 matching over 8 bases. Per the germline V gene, CDR1 is SGHKS and CDR2 is YYEKEE (reference sequence). The J segment lost 9 bases and the V segment lost 0 bases, leaving 5 bases of the junction unmatched. The CDR3 runs 14 residues. CDR3 DNA sequence: TGTGCCAGCAGCTTGGGGCAGGGGGCGTCCATTCAGTACTTC. Translated: CASSLGQGASIQYF.

This clone came up once. This chain joins TRBV6-6 and TRBJ2-5, with D unclear. Trimming took 4 bases from V and 7 from J, leaving 16 bases between them. The CDR3 runs to 14 residues. Germline CDR1 and CDR2: MNHNY and SVGAGI (reference sequence). The CDR3 nucleotides read TGTGCCAGCAGTTCATTAACAACCAAGGGGACCCAGTACTTC. This translates into CASSSLTTKGTQYF.

The rearrangement uses TRBV11-1 and TRBJ2-1; 9 bases are shared with TRBD2. The ends lost 7 bases at V and 1 base at J; junction bases unmatched: 5. CDR1 SGHAT and CDR2 FQDESV come from the germline V gene (reference sequence). CDR3 size: 15 residues. Here the CDR3 reads CASKDLAGSYNEQFF. The CDR3 DNA reads TGTGCCAGCAAGGATCTAGCGGGGTCCTACAATGAGCAGTTCTTC.

V is TRBV28 and J is TRBJ1-6, with D hard to call. Trimming stripped 7 bases from V and 11 bases from J, with 12 bases between. Germline-derived CDR1 and CDR2 are MDHEN and SYDVKM. The CDR3 is made up of 12 amino acids. CDR3: CASTSLGAPLHF. CDR3 DNA sequence: TGTGCCAGCACCTCATTAGGTGCACCCCTCCACTTT.

The rearrangement links TRBV7-2 to TRBJ1-3; possibly TRBD1 for D (5 bases). Germline CDR1 is SGHTA and CDR2 is FQGNSA. This CDR3 has 16 amino acids. The V end lost 5 bases, the J end lost 0 bases, and 14 bases lay between the germline ends. The CDR3 protein is CASSPGSTASGNTIYF. CDR3 DNA: TGTGCCAGCAGCCCAGGGTCTACAGCCTCTGGAAACACCATATATTTT.

The CDR3 spells CASSFGSLAETQYF. In nucleotides, the CDR3 is TGTGCCAGCAGCTTCGGGAGTTTGGCAGAGACCCAGTACTTC. The chain couples TRBV7-6 to TRBJ2-5, with a weak D call TRBD2 (6 bases). CDR1 and CDR2 from the germline V gene are SGHVS and FNYEAQ. The CDR3 covers 14 residues. Deletions cut 3 bases from V and 4 bases from J, with 12 bases between.

This chain connects TRBV5-1 to TRBJ1-1; 7 positions match TRBD1. With V trimmed by 3 bases and J by 0 bases, 2 bases remained unmatched. Germline V gene lookup returns CDR1 SGHRS and CDR2 YFSETQ. This CDR3 comprises 14 residues. CDR3 protein: CASSSQGMNTEAFF. CDR3 coding DNA: TGCGCCAGCAGCTCACAGGGGATGAACACTGAAGCTTTCTTT.

CDR3 protein: CASSTGLAGVYEQYF. The CDR3 nucleotides read TGCGCCAGCAGCACGGGACTAGCGGGAGTCTACGAGCAGTACTTC. The genes are TRBV5-1 and TRBJ2-7; 14 bases align to TRBD2. The germline CDR1 and CDR2 sequences are SGHRS and YFSETQ. CDR3 size: 15 residues. Trimming took 4 bases from V and 3 from J; bases not matched to a gene: 3.

Only a few counts were recorded for this clone. The CDR3 coding sequence is TGTGCCAGCAGCCCCTACTTCCTCCGGGACAATGAGCAGTTCTTC. Translation: CASSPYFLRDNEQFF. The chain recombines TRBV7-9 with TRBJ2-1; D not resolved. The CDR3 runs 15 residues. CDR1 is SEHNR and CDR2 is FQNEAQ in the germline V gene (reference sequence). Trimming stripped 5 bases from V and 5 bases from J, with 16 bases between.